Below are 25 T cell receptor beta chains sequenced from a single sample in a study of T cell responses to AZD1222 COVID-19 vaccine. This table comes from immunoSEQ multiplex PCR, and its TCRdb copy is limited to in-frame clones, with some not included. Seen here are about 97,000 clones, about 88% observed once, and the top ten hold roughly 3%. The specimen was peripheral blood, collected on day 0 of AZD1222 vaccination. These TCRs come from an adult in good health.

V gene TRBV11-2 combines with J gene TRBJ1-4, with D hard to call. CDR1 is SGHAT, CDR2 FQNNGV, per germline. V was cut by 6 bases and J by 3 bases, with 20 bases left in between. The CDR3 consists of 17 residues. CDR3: CASSRPTRRTANEKLFF. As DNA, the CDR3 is TGTGCCAGCAGTAGACCGACGCGCCGAACCGCTAATGAAAAACTGTTTTTT.

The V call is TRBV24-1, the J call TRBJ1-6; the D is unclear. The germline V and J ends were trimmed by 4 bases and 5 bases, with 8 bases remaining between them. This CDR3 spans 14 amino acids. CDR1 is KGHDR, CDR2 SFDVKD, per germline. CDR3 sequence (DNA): TGTGCCACCAGTGAGGCGAAAGATAATTCACCCCTCCACTTT. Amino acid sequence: CATSEAKDNSPLHF.

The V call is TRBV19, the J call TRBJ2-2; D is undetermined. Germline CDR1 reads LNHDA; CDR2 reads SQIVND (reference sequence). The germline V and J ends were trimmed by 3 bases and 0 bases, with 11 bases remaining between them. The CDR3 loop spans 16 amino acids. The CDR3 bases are TGTGCCAGTAGTATGGGCCATTTAGCGAACACCGGGGAGCTGTTTTTT. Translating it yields CASSMGHLANTGELFF.

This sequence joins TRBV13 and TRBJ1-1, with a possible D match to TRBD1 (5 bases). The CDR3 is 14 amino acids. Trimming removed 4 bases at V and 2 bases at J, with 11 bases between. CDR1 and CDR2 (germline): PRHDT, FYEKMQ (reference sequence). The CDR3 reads CASSWGKLNTEAFF. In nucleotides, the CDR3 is TGTGCCAGCAGCTGGGGGAAATTAAACACTGAAGCTTTCTTT.

CDR3 in amino acids: CASSFPGNEQYF. CDR3 DNA sequence: TGTGCCAGCAGTTTCCCAGGGAACGAGCAGTACTTC. This chain links TRBV12-3 or TRBV12-4 with TRBJ2-7, with D possibly TRBD1 on 5 matching bases. Trimming pared 3 bases from V and 5 bases from J, leaving 8 bases between. The CDR3 is made up of 12 amino acids.

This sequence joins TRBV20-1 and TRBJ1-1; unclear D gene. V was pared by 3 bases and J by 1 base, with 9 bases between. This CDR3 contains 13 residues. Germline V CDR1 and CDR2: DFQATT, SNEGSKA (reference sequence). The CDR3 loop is CSASSGPNTEAFF. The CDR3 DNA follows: TGCAGTGCTAGTTCCGGGCCGAACACTGAAGCTTTCTTT.

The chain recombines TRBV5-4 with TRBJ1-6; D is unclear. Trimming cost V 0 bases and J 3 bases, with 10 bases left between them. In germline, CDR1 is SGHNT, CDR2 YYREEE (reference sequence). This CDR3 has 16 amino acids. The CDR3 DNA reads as TGTGCCAGCAGCTTGGGTTCCTCCAACTATAATTCACCCCTCCACTTT. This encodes CASSLGSSNYNSPLHF.

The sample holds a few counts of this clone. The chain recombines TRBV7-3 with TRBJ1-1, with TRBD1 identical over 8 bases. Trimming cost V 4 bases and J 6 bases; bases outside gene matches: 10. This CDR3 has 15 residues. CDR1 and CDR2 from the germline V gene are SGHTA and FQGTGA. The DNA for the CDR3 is TGTGCCAGCAGCTCCAGGACAGGGTCCGCCGCTGAAGCTTTCTTT. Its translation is CASSSRTGSAAEAFF.

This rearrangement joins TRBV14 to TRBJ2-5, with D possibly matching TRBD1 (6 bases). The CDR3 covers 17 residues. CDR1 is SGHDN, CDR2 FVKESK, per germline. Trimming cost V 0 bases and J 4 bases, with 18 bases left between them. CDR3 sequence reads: CASSQDWRGRGGETQYF. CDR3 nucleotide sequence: TGTGCCAGCAGCCAAGATTGGAGAGGCAGGGGCGGAGAGACCCAGTACTTC.

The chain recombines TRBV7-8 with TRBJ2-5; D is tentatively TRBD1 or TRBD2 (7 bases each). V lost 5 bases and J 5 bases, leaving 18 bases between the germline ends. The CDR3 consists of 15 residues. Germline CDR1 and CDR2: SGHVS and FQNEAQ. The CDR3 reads CASSVRPGGGETQYF. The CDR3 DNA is TGTGCCAGCAGCGTTAGGCCAGGGGGAGGGGAGACCCAGTACTTC.

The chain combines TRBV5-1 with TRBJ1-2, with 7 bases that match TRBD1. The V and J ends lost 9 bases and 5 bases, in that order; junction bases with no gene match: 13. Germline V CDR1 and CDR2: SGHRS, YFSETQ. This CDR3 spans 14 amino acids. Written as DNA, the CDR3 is TGCGCCACCCACACACCGGGACAGATTTATGGCTACACCTTC. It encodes CATHTPGQIYGYTF.

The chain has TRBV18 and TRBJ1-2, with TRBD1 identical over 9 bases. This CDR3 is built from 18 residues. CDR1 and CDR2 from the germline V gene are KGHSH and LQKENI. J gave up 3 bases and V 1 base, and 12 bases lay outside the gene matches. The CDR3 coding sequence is TGTGCCAGCTCACCACTAATATCGAGACAGGGGGTTGACTATGGCTACACCTTC. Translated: CASSPLISRQGVDYGYTF.

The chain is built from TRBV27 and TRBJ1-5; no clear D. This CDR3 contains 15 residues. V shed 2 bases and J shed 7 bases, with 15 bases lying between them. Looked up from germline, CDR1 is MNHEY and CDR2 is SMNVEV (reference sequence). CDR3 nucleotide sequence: TGTGCCAGCAGTTTAGCTCCTCCACTAGGGCAGCCCCAGCATTTT. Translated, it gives CASSLAPPLGQPQHF.

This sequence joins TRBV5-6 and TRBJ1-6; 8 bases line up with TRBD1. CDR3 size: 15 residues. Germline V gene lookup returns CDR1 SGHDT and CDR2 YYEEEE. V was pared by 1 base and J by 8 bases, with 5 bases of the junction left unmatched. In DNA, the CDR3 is TGTGCCAGCAGCTTGAGGGGACAGGATTATTCACCCCTCCACTTT. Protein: CASSLRGQDYSPLHF.

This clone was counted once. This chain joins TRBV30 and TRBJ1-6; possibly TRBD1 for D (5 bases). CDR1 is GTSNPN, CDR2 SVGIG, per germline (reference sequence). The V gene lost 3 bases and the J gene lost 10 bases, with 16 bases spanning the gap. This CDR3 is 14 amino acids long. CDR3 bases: TGTGCCTGGAGAGGGCAGGGCCGGGTATCACCCCTCCACTTT. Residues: CAWRGQGRVSPLHF.

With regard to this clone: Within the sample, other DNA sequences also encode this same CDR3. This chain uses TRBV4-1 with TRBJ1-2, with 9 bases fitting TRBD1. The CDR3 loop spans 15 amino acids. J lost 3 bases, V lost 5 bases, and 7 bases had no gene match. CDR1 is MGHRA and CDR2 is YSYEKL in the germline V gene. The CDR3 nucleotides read TGCGCCAGCAGCGCCCGGGACAGGGAAGACTATGGCTACACCTTC. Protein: CASSARDREDYGYTF.

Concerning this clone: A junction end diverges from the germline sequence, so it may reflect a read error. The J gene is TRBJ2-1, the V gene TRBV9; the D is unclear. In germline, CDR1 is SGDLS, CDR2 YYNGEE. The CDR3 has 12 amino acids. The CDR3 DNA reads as TGTGCCAGCAGCGTAGTCCCTCATTTCATGATCTTC. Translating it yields CASSVVPHFMIF.

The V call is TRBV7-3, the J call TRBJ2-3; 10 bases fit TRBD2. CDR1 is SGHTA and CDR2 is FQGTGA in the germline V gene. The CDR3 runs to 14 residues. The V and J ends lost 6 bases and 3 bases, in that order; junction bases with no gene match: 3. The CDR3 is CASSWTSGTDTQYF. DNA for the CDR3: TGTGCCAGCAGTTGGACTAGCGGAACAGATACGCAGTATTTT.

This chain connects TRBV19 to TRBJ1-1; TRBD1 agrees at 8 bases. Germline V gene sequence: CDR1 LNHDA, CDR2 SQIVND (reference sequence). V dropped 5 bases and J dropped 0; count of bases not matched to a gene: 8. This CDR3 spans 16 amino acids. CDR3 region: CASSRTGWAVNTEAFF. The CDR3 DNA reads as TGTGCCAGTAGTCGGACAGGGTGGGCAGTGAACACTGAAGCTTTCTTT.

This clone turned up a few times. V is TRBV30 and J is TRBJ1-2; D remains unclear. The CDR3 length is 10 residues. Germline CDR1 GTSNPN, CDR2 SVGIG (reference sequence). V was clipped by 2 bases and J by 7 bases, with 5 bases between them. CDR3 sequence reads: CAWSRSGYTF. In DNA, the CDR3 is TGTGCCTGGAGTCGATCTGGCTACACCTTC.

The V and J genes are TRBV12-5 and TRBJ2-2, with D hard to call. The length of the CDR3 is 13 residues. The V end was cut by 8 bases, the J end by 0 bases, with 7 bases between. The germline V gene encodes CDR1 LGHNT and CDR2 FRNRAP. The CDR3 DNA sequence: TGTGCTAGTAGGAAAACGAACACCGGGGAGCTGTTTTTT. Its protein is CASRKTNTGELFF. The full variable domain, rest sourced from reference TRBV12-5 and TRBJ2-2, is DARVTQTPRHKVTEMGQEVTMRCQPILGHNTVFWYRQTMMQGLELLAYFRNRAPLDDSGMPKDRFSAEMPDATLATLKIQPSEPRDSAVYFCASRKTNTGELFFGEGSRLTVL.

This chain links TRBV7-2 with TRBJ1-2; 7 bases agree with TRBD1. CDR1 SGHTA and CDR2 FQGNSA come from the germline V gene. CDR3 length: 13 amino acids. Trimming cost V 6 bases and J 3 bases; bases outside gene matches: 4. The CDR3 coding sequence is TGTGCCAGCAGATTCGGGACAGACTATGGCTACACCTTC. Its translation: CASRFGTDYGYTF.

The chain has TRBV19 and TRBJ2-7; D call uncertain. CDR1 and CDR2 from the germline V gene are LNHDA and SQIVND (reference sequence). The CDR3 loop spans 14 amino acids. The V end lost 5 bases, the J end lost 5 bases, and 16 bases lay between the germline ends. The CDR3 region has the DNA TGTGCCAGTAGTGTCCGTACCATGGTCAACGAGCAGTACTTC. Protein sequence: CASSVRTMVNEQYF.

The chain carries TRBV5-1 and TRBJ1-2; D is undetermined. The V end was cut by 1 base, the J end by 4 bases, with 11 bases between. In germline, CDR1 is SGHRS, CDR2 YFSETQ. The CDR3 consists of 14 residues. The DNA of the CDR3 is TGCGCCAGCAGCTTGAGGTTAGGCCCCTATGGCTACACCTTC. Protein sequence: CASSLRLGPYGYTF.

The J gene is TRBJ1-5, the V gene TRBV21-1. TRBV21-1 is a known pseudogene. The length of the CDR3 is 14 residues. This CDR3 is CASSKTPRDQPQHF. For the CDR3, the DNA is TGTGCCAGCAGCAAAACACCCAGGGACCAGCCCCAGCATTTT.